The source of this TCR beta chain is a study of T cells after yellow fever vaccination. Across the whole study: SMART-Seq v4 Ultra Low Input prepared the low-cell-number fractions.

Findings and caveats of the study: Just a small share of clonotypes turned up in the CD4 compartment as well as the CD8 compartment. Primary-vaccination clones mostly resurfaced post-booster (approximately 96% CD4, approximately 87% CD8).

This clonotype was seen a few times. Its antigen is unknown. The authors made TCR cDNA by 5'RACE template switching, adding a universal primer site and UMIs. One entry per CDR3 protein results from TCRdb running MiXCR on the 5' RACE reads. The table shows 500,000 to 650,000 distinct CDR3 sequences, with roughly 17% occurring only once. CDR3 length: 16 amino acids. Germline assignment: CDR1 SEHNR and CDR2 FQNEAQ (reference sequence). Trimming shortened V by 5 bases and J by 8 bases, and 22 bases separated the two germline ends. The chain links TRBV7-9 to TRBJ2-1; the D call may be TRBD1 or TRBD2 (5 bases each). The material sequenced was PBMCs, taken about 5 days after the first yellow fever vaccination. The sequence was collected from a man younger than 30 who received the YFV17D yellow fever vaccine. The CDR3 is CASSPLVGRVRDEQFF. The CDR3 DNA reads TGTGCCAGCAGCCCTTTGGTGGGCAGGGTGAGGGATGAGCAGTTCTTC.